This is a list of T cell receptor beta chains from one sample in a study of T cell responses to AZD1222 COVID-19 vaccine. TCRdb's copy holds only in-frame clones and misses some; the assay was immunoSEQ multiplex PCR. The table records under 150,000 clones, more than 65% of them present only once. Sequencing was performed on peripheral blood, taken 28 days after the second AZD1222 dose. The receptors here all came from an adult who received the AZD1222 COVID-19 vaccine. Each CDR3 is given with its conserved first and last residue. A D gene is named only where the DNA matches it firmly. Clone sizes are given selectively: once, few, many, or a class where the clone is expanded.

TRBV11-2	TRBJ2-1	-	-	TGTGCCAGCAGTCAGACTCTCAGGGTCGATGAGCAGTTCTTC	CASSQTLRVDEQFF
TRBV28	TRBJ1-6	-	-	TGTGCCAGCGGGCGGCAGAATAATTCACCCCTCCACTTT	CASGRQNNSPLHF
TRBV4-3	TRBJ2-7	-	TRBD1	TGCGCCAGCAGCCATGACAGGGGGGCCTACGAGCAGTACTTC	CASSHDRGAYEQYF
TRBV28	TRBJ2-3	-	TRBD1	TGTGCCAGCAGAGCCGGGACAGGGGACACAGATACGCAGTATTTT	CASRAGTGDTDTQYF
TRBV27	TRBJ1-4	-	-	TGTGCCAGCAGTCGAGACGGAAACCGGGGTGAAAAACTGTTTTTT	CASSRDGNRGEKLFF
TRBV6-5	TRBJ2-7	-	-	TGTGCCAGCAGTTCTGAGTTCAGGAGCTCCTACGAGCAGTACTTC	CASSSEFRSSYEQYF
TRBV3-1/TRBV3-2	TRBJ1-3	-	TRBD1	TGTGCCAGCAACAGGGGGCTATCTGGAAACACCATATATTTT	CASNRGLSGNTIYF
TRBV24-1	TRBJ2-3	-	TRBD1	TGTGCCACCAGTGACGGACAGGGGTGGAGGACAGATACGCAGTATTTT	CATSDGQGWRTDTQYF
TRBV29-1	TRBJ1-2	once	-	TGCAGCGTTGTGGGAAGGGTCCGCGGGAACTATGGCTACACCTTC	CSVVGRVRGNYGYTF
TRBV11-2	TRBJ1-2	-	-	TGTGCCAGCACCCTAACCATGGACGGATACTATGGCTACACCTTC	CASTLTMDGYYGYTF
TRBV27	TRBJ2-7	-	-	TGTGCCAGCAGTTGGTCCCTAGGGCAGTTTCTCTACGAGCAGTACTTC	CASSWSLGQFLYEQYF
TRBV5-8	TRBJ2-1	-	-	TGTGCCAGCAGCTTGGCTAGCTTGAATGAGCAGTTCTTC	CASSLASLNEQFF
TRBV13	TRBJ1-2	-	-	TGTGCCAGCAGACGACTGGACAGAGCTAACTATGGCTACACCTTC	CASRRLDRANYGYTF
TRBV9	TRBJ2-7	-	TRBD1	TGTGCCAGCAGCCCCGGGACAGCCTCCTACGAGCAGTACTTC	CASSPGTASYEQYF
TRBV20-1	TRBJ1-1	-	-	TGCAGTGCCAGCAGTAGTGATGCTTTCTTT	CSASSSDAFF
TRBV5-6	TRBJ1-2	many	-	TGTGCCAGCAGCTTCCCCGGTACGGGCTATGGCTACACCTTC	CASSFPGTGYGYTF
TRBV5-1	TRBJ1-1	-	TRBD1	TGCGCCAGCAGCCCCCGGACAGGGGGCACTGAAGCTTTCTTT	CASSPRTGGTEAFF
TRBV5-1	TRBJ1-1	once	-	TGCGCCAGCAGCTTGGTTCCCAACAGTATGAACACTGAAGCTTTCTTT	CASSLVPNSMNTEAFF
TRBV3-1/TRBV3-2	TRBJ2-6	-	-	TGTGCCAGCAGCCCGGGACACAGGATTTCTGGGGCCAACGTCCTGACTTTC	CASSPGHRISGANVLTF
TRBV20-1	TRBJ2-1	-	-	TGCAGTGCCGACAGTCTCGATGAGCAGTTCTTC	CSADSLDEQFF
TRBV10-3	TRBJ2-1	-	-	TGTGCCATCACTAGGGGTGGCAGGGATGAGCAGTTCTTC	CAITRGGRDEQFF
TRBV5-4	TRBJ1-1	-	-	TGTGCCAGCAGCCCTGGGACCACTGAAGCTTTCTTT	CASSPGTTEAFF
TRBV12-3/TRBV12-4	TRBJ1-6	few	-	TGTGCCAGCAGTCCACAGGGTCGCTCACCCCTCCACTTT	CASSPQGRSPLHF
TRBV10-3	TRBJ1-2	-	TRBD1	TGTGCCATCAGTGAGTCCCCCGGACAGGGGGCGGCTGACTATGGCTACACCTTC	CAISESPGQGAADYGYTF
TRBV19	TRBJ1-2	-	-	TGTGCCAGTACCCCAGATTGGGGTGGCTACACCTTC	CASTPDWGGYTF
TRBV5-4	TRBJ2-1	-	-	TGTGCCAGCAGCTTGGGGGGTCGGAGCTCCTACAATGAGCAGTTCTTC	CASSLGGRSSYNEQFF
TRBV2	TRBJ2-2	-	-	TGTGCCAGCTGCGAAAGTCGTCAGGGAACCGGGGAGCTGTTTTTT	CASCESRQGTGELFF
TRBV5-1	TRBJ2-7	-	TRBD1	TGCGCCAGCAGCCCGGACAGGGGAGGTTCCTACGAGCAGTACTTC	CASSPDRGGSYEQYF
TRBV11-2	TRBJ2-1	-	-	TGTGCCAGCAGCTTTCTCCCTTGGGGACGGGGGAAAGGCCATGAGCAGTTCTTC	CASSFLPWGRGKGHEQFF
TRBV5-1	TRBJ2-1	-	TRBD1	TGCGCCAGCAGCGCCGACAGGGGGGATAATGAGCAGTTCTTC	CASSADRGDNEQFF
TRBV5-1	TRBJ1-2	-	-	TGCGCCAGCAGCTTGGGGGGGACGGACTTCTATGGCTACACCTTC	CASSLGGTDFYGYTF
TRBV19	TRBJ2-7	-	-	TGTGCCAGTAGTCTCCGCAGGGAGAGTGACGAGCAGTACTTC	CASSLRRESDEQYF
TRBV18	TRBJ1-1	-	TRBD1	TGTGCCAGCTCACCACCGAAGGGGACAGAGAACACTGAAGCTTTCTTT	CASSPPKGTENTEAFF
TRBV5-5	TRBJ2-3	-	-	TGTGCCAGCAGCTCTACCAGGTGGGCCACAGATACGCAGTATTTT	CASSSTRWATDTQYF
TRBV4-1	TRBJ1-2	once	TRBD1	TGCGCCAGCAGCCAAGTAACCGCCTGGGACAGGGACTATGGCTACACCTTC	CASSQVTAWDRDYGYTF
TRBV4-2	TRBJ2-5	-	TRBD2	TGTGCCAGCAGCCAACCCACTAGCGGGGGGGCACCAGAGACCCAGTACTTC	CASSQPTSGGAPETQYF
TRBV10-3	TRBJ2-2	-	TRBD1	TGTGCCATCAACAGGGGTCCCGGGGAGCTGTTTTTT	CAINRGPGELFF
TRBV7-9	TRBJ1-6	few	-	TGTGCCAGCAGCTTAGGAAGTTACAATTCACCCCTCCACTTT	CASSLGSYNSPLHF
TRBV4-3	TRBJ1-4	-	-	TGCGCCAGCAGCCGAAACAGGGTTAGGAGTGAAAAACTGTTTTTT	CASSRNRVRSEKLFF
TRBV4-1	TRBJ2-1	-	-	TGCGCCAGCAGCCAACCCATTACGATACCCAATGAGCAGTTCTTC	CASSQPITIPNEQFF
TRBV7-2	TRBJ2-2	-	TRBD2	TGTGCCAGCAGCGGACTAGCGGGGGGAGGCGGGGAGCTGTTTTTT	CASSGLAGGGGELFF